The rows below give T cell receptor beta chains drawn from one sample of a study of blood T cell repertoires in COVID-19. Only in-frame clones appear in the TCRdb table, and some are missing; sequencing was by immunoSEQ multiplex PCR. The repertoire has about 190,000 clones, 84% of them found once; the top ten carry about 3.3%. The sequencing input was PBMCs or T cells enriched from blood (not recorded which). The receptor set was obtained from a young woman who had been exposed to COVID-19. Each CDR3 is given with its conserved first and last residue. Each record gives: CDR3 DNA, CDR3 protein, CDR3 length, J gene, V gene, clone size, D gene. D genes are given only for firm matches. A row's size may be missing; if present it is once, few, many or a size class.

cdr3_nt: TGTGCCAGCAGCCTTCGACAGGAAGCTTTCTTT
cdr3_aa: CASSLRQEAFF
cdr3_length: 11
j_call: TRBJ1-1
v_call: TRBV5-8
clone_size: few
d_call: -

cdr3_nt: TGTGCCAGTAGCTTAGCGTTGACCTACGAGCAGTACTTC
cdr3_aa: CASSLALTYEQYF
cdr3_length: 13
j_call: TRBJ2-7
v_call: TRBV19
clone_size: -
d_call: -

cdr3_nt: TGTGCCAGCTCACCTAGTCGCGGGGACTACAATGAGCAGTTCTTC
cdr3_aa: CASSPSRGDYNEQFF
cdr3_length: 15
j_call: TRBJ2-1
v_call: TRBV18
clone_size: -
d_call: -

cdr3_nt: TGTGCCAGTAGTATGGACAGTTTCACATTCGCAACTAATGAAAAACTGTTTTTT
cdr3_aa: CASSMDSFTFATNEKLFF
cdr3_length: 18
j_call: TRBJ1-4
v_call: TRBV19
clone_size: -
d_call: -

cdr3_nt: TGTGCCAGCAGCCGTAACAGGGGCACTGAAGCTTTCTTT
cdr3_aa: CASSRNRGTEAFF
cdr3_length: 13
j_call: TRBJ1-1
v_call: TRBV5-4
clone_size: once
d_call: TRBD1

cdr3_nt: TGTGCCAGCAGTTTAACAACATATGGCTACACCTTC
cdr3_aa: CASSLTTYGYTF
cdr3_length: 12
j_call: TRBJ1-2
v_call: TRBV6-2/TRBV6-3
clone_size: -
d_call: -

cdr3_nt: TGTGCCAGCAGCTCTAGCGGGGCCAAGTGGGAGACCCAGTACTTC
cdr3_aa: CASSSSGAKWETQYF
cdr3_length: 15
j_call: TRBJ2-5
v_call: TRBV5-6
clone_size: -
d_call: TRBD2

cdr3_nt: TGTGCCAGCAGCTTGGCCGGCTCATCCCAGGGTACTGAAGCTTTCTTT
cdr3_aa: CASSLAGSSQGTEAFF
cdr3_length: 16
j_call: TRBJ1-1
v_call: TRBV5-5
clone_size: -
d_call: -

cdr3_nt: TGTGCCAGCAGTTACTCGACAGGGAGAGCTAACTATGGCTACACCTTC
cdr3_aa: CASSYSTGRANYGYTF
cdr3_length: 16
j_call: TRBJ1-2
v_call: TRBV6-2/TRBV6-3
clone_size: -
d_call: TRBD1

cdr3_nt: TGTGCTAGTGGTTTGGTACTCCGGCGGGGGACCACAGATACGCAGTATTTT
cdr3_aa: CASGLVLRRGTTDTQYF
cdr3_length: 17
j_call: TRBJ2-3
v_call: TRBV12-5
clone_size: -
d_call: TRBD2

cdr3_nt: TGTGCCAGTAGTTGGGGCAGGGGCGGAAACACCATATATTTT
cdr3_aa: CASSWGRGGNTIYF
cdr3_length: 14
j_call: TRBJ1-3
v_call: TRBV19
clone_size: -
d_call: -

cdr3_nt: TGCGCCAGCAGCCCCGGACAGGAAGTCACTGGAAACACCATATATTTT
cdr3_aa: CASSPGQEVTGNTIYF
cdr3_length: 16
j_call: TRBJ1-3
v_call: TRBV5-1
clone_size: -
d_call: TRBD1

cdr3_nt: TGTGCCAGCAGTCTAACCAGGGGGACAGGGACAAATCAGCCCCAGCATTTT
cdr3_aa: CASSLTRGTGTNQPQHF
cdr3_length: 17
j_call: TRBJ1-5
v_call: TRBV27
clone_size: -
d_call: TRBD1

cdr3_nt: TGTGCCAGCAGCTTCTATGACAGGGGAGGTTCACCCCTCCACTTT
cdr3_aa: CASSFYDRGGSPLHF
cdr3_length: 15
j_call: TRBJ1-6
v_call: TRBV5-6
clone_size: -
d_call: TRBD1

cdr3_nt: TGTGCCAGCAGTTACGACAGTTCCACCGGGGAGCTGTTTTTT
cdr3_aa: CASSYDSSTGELFF
cdr3_length: 14
j_call: TRBJ2-2
v_call: TRBV27
clone_size: -
d_call: -

cdr3_nt: TGTGCCTGGAGTGGGACAGGGACTGAAGCTTTCTTT
cdr3_aa: CAWSGTGTEAFF
cdr3_length: 12
j_call: TRBJ1-1
v_call: TRBV30
clone_size: -
d_call: TRBD1

cdr3_nt: TGTGCCAGTAGTACCGCGGGACTAGGAGTATTTAGGCAGTTCTTC
cdr3_aa: CASSTAGLGVFRQFF
cdr3_length: 15
j_call: TRBJ2-1
v_call: TRBV19
clone_size: -
d_call: TRBD2

cdr3_nt: TGCAGTGCTAGTCAGAGCCGGGCGGGACAGAGCTACGAGCAGTACTTC
cdr3_aa: CSASQSRAGQSYEQYF
cdr3_length: 16
j_call: TRBJ2-7
v_call: TRBV20-1
clone_size: -
d_call: -

cdr3_nt: TGCAGCGTTTTTGGCGGCAGCGAGCAGTACTTC
cdr3_aa: CSVFGGSEQYF
cdr3_length: 11
j_call: TRBJ2-7
v_call: TRBV29-1
clone_size: -
d_call: -

cdr3_nt: TGTGCCAGTAGTATAGTACGCCAGACGGCGGGAATGTATGAAAAACTGTTTTTT
cdr3_aa: CASSIVRQTAGMYEKLFF
cdr3_length: 18
j_call: TRBJ1-4
v_call: TRBV19
clone_size: -
d_call: -

cdr3_nt: TGTGCCAGCAGCGCTACACCCTACTCGGGGAATGAAAAACTGTTTTTT
cdr3_aa: CASSATPYSGNEKLFF
cdr3_length: 16
j_call: TRBJ1-4
v_call: TRBV11-2
clone_size: -
d_call: -

cdr3_nt: TGTGCCAGCAGCCATACACCGGGAAACACCATATATTTT
cdr3_aa: CASSHTPGNTIYF
cdr3_length: 13
j_call: TRBJ1-3
v_call: TRBV7-3
clone_size: -
d_call: -

cdr3_nt: TGTGCCAGCAAATATGCAGGGGGCCCTTCCTACGAGCAGTACTTC
cdr3_aa: CASKYAGGPSYEQYF
cdr3_length: 15
j_call: TRBJ2-7
v_call: TRBV6-5
clone_size: few
d_call: TRBD1

cdr3_nt: TGTGCCAGTCAAGCGTCTGTCCTTCGTTCCTATAATTCACCCCTCCACTTT
cdr3_aa: CASQASVLRSYNSPLHF
cdr3_length: 17
j_call: TRBJ1-6
v_call: TRBV2
clone_size: -
d_call: -

cdr3_nt: TGTGCCAGCAGAACACCGGGAGCCGAGGCTGAAGCTTTCTTT
cdr3_aa: CASRTPGAEAEAFF
cdr3_length: 14
j_call: TRBJ1-1
v_call: TRBV11-2
clone_size: -
d_call: -

cdr3_nt: TGTGCCAGTACTGACCACTCAAAGTCGGGGAAGGTCGATGGCTACACCTTC
cdr3_aa: CASTDHSKSGKVDGYTF
cdr3_length: 17
j_call: TRBJ1-2
v_call: TRBV19
clone_size: -
d_call: -

cdr3_nt: TGTGCCAGCAGCACAGCGGGCAATCAGCCCCAGCATTTT
cdr3_aa: CASSTAGNQPQHF
cdr3_length: 13
j_call: TRBJ1-5
v_call: TRBV19
clone_size: once
d_call: -

cdr3_nt: TGTGCCAGTAGTAAAGCAGGCATGAACACTGAAGCTTTCTTT
cdr3_aa: CASSKAGMNTEAFF
cdr3_length: 14
j_call: TRBJ1-1
v_call: TRBV19
clone_size: -
d_call: -

cdr3_nt: TGTGCCAGTACCATACACGGGGATGGTGAAAAACTGTTTTTT
cdr3_aa: CASTIHGDGEKLFF
cdr3_length: 14
j_call: TRBJ1-4
v_call: TRBV19
clone_size: -
d_call: -

cdr3_nt: TGTGCCAGCGGGGAGACGGGATATAATTCACCCCTCCACTTT
cdr3_aa: CASGETGYNSPLHF
cdr3_length: 14
j_call: TRBJ1-6
v_call: TRBV5-6
clone_size: once
d_call: -

cdr3_nt: TGTGCCAGCTCCGCCCGGGACAGGGTGACCGGGGAGCTGTTTTTT
cdr3_aa: CASSARDRVTGELFF
cdr3_length: 15
j_call: TRBJ2-2
v_call: TRBV7-8
clone_size: -
d_call: TRBD1

cdr3_nt: TGTGCCAGCAGCTTAGATTCAGATCCTGGAAACACCATATATTTT
cdr3_aa: CASSLDSDPGNTIYF
cdr3_length: 15
j_call: TRBJ1-3
v_call: TRBV7-2
clone_size: -
d_call: -